This record looks at one TCR beta chain sequence and its context. No antigen is known for it. The assay was immunoSEQ multiplex PCR, and TCRdb's table has in-frame clones only and misses some. This table holds tens of thousands of clones, roughly nine tenths found once. The CDR3 extends over 15 amino acids. Trimming took 0 bases from V and 3 from J, leaving 12 bases between them. This sample is part of a study of OX40 agonist ivuxolimab in advanced cancers. Points from the study as a whole: The authors also found low normalized T-cell clonal expansion in some nonresponders. CD4+ and CD8+ T cells in blood underwent clonal expansion by week 6 at 0.1 to 3.0 mg/kg. Mean expanded clone counts were higher in CD8+ than CD4+ T cells.

This TCR was recovered from an adult with an advanced solid tumor such as melanoma, head and neck, liver or kidney cancer. This chain joins TRBV6-7 and TRBJ2-7, with D perhaps given as TRBD1 or TRBD2 (6 bases each). TRBV6-7 counts as an open reading frame of uncertain function. This material consisted of CD4+ or CD8+ T cells sorted from blood, taken in a trial of the OX40 agonist ivuxolimab. CDR3 DNA: TGTGCCAGCAGTTACTCGAGGGGGGTTATCTACGAGCAGTACTTC. It translates to CASSYSRGVIYEQYF.